This entry describes one T cell receptor (beta chain). Deletions cut 1 base from V and 1 base from J, with 10 bases between. The CDR3 is 15 amino acids. Looked up from germline, CDR1 is MGHRA and CDR2 is YSYEKL. The data belong to a study of T cells after yellow fever vaccination. TCRdb independently ran MiXCR on the 5' RACE reads; one entry per CDR3 protein. This sample has 620,000 or so distinct CDR3 sequences; about a sixth occur once, and the top ten carry 15% to 20%. The sequence came from a man younger than 35 who received the YFV17D yellow fever vaccine. The rearrangement uses TRBV4-1 and TRBJ1-1, with unresolved D. The specimen was PBMCs, collected about 5 days after the first yellow fever vaccination. The CDR3 sequence: CASSQVGWGNTEAFF. CDR3 bases: TGCGCCAGCAGCCAAGTCGGTTGGGGGAACACTGAAGCTTTCTTT.